This TCR beta chain was recorded in a study of OX40 agonist ivuxolimab in advanced cancers. Whole-study context: Three dose-escalation patients had partial responses: one with hepatocellular carcinoma and two with cutaneous melanoma. Study-level points and caveats: Partial responders at 0.1-3.0 mg/kg showed near-lowest clonal expansion.

The repertoire was sequenced with immunoSEQ multiplex PCR; TCRdb's copy has only in-frame clones and lacks some. The top ten hold 5.5% to 8.5% of the sample, which has about 81,000 clones, roughly 80% seen once. In its sample, this clone was seen once. What it recognizes is unknown. The TCR comes from an adult with an advanced solid tumor such as melanoma, head and neck, liver or kidney cancer. The sequences come from CD4+ or CD8+ T cells sorted from blood, collected in a trial of the OX40 agonist ivuxolimab.

The chain's CDR3 is CASSPGEVQPQHF. The CDR3 DNA is TGTGCCAGCAGTCCAGGGGAGGTTCAGCCCCAGCATTTT. The chain couples TRBV27 to TRBJ1-5; tentative D call: TRBD1 (6 bases). V lost 5 bases and J lost 6, with 11 bases in between. Germline CDR1 reads MNHEY; CDR2 reads SMNVEV (reference sequence). The CDR3 runs to 13 residues.